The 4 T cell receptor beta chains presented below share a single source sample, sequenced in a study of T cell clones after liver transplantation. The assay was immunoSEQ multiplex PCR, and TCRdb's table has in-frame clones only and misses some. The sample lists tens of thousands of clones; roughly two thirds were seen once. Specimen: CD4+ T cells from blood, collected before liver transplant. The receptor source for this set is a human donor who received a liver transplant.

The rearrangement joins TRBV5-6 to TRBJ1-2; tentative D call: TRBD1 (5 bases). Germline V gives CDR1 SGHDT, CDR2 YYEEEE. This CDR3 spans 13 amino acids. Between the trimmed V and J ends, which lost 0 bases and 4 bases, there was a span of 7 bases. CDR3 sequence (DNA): TGTGCCAGCAGCTTGGTAACAGGCTATGGCTACACCTTC. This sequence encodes CASSLVTGYGYTF.

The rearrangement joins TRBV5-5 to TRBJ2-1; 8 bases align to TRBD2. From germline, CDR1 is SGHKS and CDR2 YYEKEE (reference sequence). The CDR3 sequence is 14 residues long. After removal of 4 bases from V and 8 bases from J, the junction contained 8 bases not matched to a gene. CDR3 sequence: CASSAGGGVYEQFF. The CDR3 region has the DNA TGTGCCAGCAGCGCCGGGGGGGGCGTTTATGAGCAGTTCTTC.

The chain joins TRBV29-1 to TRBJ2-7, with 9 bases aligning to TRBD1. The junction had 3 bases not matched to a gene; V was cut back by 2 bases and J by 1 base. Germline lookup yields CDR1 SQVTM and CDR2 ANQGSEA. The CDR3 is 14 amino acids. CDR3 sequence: CSVEFGTGSYEQYF. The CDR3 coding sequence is TGCAGCGTTGAATTCGGGACAGGGTCCTACGAGCAGTACTTC.

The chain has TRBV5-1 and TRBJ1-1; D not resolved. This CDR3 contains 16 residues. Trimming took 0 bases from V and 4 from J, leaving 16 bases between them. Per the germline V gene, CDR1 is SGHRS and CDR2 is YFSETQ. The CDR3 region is CASSLDGRGDGTEAFF. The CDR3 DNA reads TGCGCCAGCAGCTTGGACGGGCGGGGTGACGGCACTGAAGCTTTCTTT.